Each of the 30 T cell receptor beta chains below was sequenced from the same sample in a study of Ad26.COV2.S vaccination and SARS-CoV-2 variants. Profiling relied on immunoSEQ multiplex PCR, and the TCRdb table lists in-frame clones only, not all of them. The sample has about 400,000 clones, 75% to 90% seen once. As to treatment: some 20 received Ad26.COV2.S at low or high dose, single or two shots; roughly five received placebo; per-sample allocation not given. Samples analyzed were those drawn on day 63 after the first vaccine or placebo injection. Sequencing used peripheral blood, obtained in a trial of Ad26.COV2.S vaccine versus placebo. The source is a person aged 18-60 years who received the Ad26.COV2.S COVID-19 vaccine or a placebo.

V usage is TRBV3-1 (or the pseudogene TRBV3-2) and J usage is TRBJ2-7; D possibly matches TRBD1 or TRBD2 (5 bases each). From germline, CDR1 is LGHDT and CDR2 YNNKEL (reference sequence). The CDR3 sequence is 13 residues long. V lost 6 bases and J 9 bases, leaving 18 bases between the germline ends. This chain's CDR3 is CASRLRPGGRQYF. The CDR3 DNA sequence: TGTGCCAGCAGACTCAGACCTGGGGGTCGGCAGTACTTC.

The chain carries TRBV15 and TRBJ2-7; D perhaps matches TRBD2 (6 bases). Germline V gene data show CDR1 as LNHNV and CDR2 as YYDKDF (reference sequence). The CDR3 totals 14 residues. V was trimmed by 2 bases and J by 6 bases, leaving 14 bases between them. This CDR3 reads CATSRPRLVTEQYF. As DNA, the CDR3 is TGTGCCACCAGCAGACCCAGACTAGTTACCGAGCAGTACTTC.

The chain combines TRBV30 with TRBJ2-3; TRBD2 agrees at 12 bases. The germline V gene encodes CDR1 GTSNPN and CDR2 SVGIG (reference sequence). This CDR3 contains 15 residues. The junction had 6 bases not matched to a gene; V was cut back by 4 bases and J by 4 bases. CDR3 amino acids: CAWNRLAGAADTQYF. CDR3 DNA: TGTGCCTGGAACCGACTAGCGGGAGCTGCAGATACGCAGTATTTT.

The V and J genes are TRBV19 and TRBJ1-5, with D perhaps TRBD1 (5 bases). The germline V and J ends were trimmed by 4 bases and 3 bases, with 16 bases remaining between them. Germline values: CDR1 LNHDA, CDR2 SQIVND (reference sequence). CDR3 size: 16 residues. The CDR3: CASSTSAHRPNQPQHF. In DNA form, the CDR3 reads TGTGCCAGTAGTACTTCCGCCCACAGGCCCAATCAGCCCCAGCATTTT. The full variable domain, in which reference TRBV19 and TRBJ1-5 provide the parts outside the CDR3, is DGGITQSPKYLFRKEGQNVTLSCEQNLNHDAMYWYRQDPGQGLRLIYYSQIVNDFQKGDIAEGYSVSREKKESFPLTVTSAQKNPTAFYLCASSTSAHRPNQPQHFGDGTRLSIL.

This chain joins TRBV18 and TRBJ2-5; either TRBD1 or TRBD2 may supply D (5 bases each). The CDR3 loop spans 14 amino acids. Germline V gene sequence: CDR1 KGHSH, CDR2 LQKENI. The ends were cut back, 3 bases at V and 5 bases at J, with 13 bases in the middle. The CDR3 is CASSPPGPGETQYF. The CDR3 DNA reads TGTGCCAGCTCACCCCCGGGACCAGGGGAGACCCAGTACTTC.

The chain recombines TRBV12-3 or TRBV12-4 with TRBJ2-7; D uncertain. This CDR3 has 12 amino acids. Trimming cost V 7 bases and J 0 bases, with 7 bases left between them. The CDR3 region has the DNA TGTGCCAGCACATTCGACTCCTACGAGCAGTACTTC. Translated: CASTFDSYEQYF.

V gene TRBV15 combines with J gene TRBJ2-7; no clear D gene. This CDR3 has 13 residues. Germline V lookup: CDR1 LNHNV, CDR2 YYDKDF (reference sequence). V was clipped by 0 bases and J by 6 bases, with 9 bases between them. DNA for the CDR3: TGTGCCACCAGCAGAGATGACGCGAGCGAGCAGTACTTC. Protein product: CATSRDDASEQYF.

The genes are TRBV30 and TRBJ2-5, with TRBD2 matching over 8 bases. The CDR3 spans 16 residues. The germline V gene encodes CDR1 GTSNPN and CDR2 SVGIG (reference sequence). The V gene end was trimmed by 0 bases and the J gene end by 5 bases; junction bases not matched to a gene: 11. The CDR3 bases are TGTGCCTGGAGTGTAAGGGGCGGGAGGCTGGGGGAGACCCAGTACTTC. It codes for CAWSVRGGRLGETQYF.

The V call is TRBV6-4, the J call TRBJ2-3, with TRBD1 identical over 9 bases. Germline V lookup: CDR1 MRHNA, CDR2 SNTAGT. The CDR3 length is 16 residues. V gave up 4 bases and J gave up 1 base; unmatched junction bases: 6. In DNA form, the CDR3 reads TGTGCCAGCAGTGGCGGACAGGGGTTGCGCACAGATACGCAGTATTTT. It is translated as CASSGGQGLRTDTQYF.

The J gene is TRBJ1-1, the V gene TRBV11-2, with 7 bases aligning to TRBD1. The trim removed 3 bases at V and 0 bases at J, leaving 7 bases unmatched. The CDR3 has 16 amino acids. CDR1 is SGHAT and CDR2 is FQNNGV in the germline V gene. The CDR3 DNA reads TGTGCCAGCAGCTTTGGACAGGAGCGGTTGAACACTGAAGCTTTCTTT. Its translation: CASSFGQERLNTEAFF. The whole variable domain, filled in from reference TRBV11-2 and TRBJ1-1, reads EAGVAQSPRYKIIEKRQSVAFWCNPISGHATLYWYQQILGQGPKLLIQFQNNGVVDDSQLPKDRFSAERLKGVDSTLKIQPAKLEDSAVYLCASSFGQERLNTEAFFGQGTRLTVV.

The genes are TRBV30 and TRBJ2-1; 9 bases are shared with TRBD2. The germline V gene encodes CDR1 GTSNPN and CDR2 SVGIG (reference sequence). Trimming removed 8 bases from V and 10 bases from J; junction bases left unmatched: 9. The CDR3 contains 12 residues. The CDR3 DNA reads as TGTGCCCGAGTAGCGGGAGAGAGAGAGCAGTTCTTC. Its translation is CARVAGEREQFF.

Here the CDR3 reads CATSATSGPGETQYF. DNA for the CDR3: TGTGCCACCAGTGCGACTAGCGGCCCAGGGGAGACCCAGTACTTC. The chain carries TRBV24-1 and TRBJ2-5; 9 nucleotides match TRBD2. V lost 5 bases, J lost 5 bases, and 8 bases stayed unmatched. CDR1 is KGHDR, CDR2 SFDVKD, per germline. The CDR3 runs to 15 residues.

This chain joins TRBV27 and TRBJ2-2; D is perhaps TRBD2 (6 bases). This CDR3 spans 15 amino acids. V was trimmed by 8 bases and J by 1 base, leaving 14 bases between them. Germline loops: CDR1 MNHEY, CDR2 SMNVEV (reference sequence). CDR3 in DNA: TGTGCCAGCGGTACCCGGCGGGGGAACACCGGGGAGCTGTTTTTT. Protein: CASGTRRGNTGELFF.

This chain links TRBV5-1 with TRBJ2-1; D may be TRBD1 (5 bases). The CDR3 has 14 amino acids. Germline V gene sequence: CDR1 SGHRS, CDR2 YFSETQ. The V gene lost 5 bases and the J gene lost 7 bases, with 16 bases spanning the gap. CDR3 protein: CASRRSGAPNEQFF. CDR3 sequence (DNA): TGCGCCAGCAGAAGATCTGGGGCACCGAATGAGCAGTTCTTC.

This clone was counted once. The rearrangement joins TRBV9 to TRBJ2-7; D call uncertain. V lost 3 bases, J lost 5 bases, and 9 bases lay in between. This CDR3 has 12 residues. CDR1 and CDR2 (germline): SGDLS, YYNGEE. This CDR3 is CASSGTLDEQYF. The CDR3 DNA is TGTGCCAGCAGCGGAACCCTAGACGAGCAGTACTTC.

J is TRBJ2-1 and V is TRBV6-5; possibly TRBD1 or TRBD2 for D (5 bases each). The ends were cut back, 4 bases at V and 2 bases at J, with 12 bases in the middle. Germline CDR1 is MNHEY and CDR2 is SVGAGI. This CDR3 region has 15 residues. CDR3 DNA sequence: TGTGCCAGCAGTTCCCCTGGGGGACCCTACAATGAGCAGTTCTTC. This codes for CASSSPGGPYNEQFF.

CDR3 amino acids: CASSRYREGGKEKLFF. The DNA for the CDR3 is TGTGCCAGCAGTCGATACAGGGAGGGAGGTAAAGAAAAACTGTTTTTT. The V and J genes are TRBV27 and TRBJ1-4; D possibly corresponds to TRBD1 (6 bases). The V and J ends lost 5 bases and 8 bases respectively, with 21 bases between them. This CDR3 is 16 amino acids long. The germline V gene has CDR1 MNHEY and CDR2 SMNVEV (reference sequence). The entire variable domain, with the rest obtained from reference TRBV27 and TRBJ1-4, is as follows: EAQVTQNPRYLITVTGKKLTVTCSQNMNHEYMSWYRQDPGLGLRQIYYSMNVEVTDKGDVPEGYKVSRKEKRNFPLILESPSPNQTSLYFCASSRYREGGKEKLFFGSGTQLSVL.

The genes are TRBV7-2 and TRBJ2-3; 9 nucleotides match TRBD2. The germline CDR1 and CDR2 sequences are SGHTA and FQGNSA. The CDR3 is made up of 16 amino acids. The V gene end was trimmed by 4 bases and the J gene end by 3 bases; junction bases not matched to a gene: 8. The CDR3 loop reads CASSSLPGLATDTQYF. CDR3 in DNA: TGTGCCAGCAGCTCGTTACCGGGACTAGCTACAGATACGCAGTATTTT.

The CDR3 DNA reads as TGTGCCAGCAGCGTCCAAATCCAGGGCCCTTTTACTGGGGCCAACGTCCTGACTTTC. Protein: CASSVQIQGPFTGANVLTF. The V gene is TRBV9, the J gene TRBJ2-6, with D possibly TRBD1 on 5 matching bases. Germline V CDR1 and CDR2: SGDLS, YYNGEE. CDR3 length: 19 amino acids. Trimming took off 2 bases at V and 2 bases at J, with 20 bases between the two ends.

CDR3: CASSPGTSVETQYF. Written as DNA, the CDR3 is TGCGCCAGCAGCCCCGGGACTAGCGTTGAGACCCAGTACTTC. V gene TRBV4-1 combines with J gene TRBJ2-5, with TRBD2 identical over 10 bases. Trimming took 4 bases from V and 5 from J; bases not matched to a gene: 4. This CDR3 region has 14 residues. Germline loops: CDR1 MGHRA, CDR2 YSYEKL.

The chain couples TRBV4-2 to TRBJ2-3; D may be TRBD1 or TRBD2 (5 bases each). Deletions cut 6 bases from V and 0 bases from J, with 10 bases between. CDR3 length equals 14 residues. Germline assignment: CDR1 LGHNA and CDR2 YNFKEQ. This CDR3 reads CASSGGTSTDTQYF. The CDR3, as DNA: TGTGCCAGCAGTGGGGGAACGAGCACAGATACGCAGTATTTT.

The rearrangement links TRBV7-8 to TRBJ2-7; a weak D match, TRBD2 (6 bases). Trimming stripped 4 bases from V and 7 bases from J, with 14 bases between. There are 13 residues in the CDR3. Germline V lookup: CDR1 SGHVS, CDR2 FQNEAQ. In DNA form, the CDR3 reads TGTGCCAGCAGCTCCCTTTCTAGCGAAGAGCAGTACTTC. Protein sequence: CASSSLSSEEQYF.

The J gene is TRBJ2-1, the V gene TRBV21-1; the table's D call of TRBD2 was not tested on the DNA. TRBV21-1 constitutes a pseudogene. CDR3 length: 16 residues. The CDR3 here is CASSKARASVYNEQFF. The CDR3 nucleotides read TGTGCCAGCAGCAAAGCGCGTGCTAGCGTTTACAATGAGCAGTTCTTC.

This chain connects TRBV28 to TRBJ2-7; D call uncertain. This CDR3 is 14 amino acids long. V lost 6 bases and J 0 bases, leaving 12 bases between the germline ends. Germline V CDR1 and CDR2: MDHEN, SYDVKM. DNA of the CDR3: TGTGCCAGCAGCCCGCCTAATTACTCCTACGAGCAGTACTTC. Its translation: CASSPPNYSYEQYF.

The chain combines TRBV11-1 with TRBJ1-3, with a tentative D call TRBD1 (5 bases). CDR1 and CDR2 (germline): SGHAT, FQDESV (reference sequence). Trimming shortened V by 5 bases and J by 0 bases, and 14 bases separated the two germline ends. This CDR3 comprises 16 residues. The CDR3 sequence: CASSVTGTNSGNTIYF. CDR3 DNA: TGTGCCAGCAGCGTCACCGGGACCAACTCTGGAAACACCATATATTTT.

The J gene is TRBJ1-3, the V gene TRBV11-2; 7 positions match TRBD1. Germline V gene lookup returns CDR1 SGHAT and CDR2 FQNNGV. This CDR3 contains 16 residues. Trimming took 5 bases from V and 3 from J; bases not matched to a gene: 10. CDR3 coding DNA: TGTGCCAGCAGCGCCCGCAGGGGGGTGGATGGAAACACCATATATTTT. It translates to CASSARRGVDGNTIYF.

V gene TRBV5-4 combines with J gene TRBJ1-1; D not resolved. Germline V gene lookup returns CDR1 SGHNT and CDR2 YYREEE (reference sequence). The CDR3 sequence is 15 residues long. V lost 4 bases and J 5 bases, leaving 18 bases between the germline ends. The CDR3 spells CASSREGSGFTEAFF. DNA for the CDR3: TGTGCCAGCAGCCGTGAAGGGTCCGGGTTTACTGAAGCTTTCTTT.

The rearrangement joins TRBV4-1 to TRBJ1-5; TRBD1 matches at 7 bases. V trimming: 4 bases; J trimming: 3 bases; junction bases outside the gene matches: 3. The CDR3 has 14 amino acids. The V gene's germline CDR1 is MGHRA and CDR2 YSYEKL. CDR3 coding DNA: TGCGCCAGCAGCCCGACAGGGTTCAATCAGCCCCAGCATTTT. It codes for CASSPTGFNQPQHF.

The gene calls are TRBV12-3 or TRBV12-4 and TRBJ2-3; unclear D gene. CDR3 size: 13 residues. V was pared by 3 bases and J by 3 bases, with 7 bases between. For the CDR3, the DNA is TGTGCCAGCAGTTTTGTCGGGACAGATACGCAGTATTTT. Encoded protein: CASSFVGTDTQYF.

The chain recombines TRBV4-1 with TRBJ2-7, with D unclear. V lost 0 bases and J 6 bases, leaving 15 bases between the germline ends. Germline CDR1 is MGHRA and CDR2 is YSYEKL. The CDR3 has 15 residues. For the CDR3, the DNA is TGCGCCAGCAGCCAAGAGAGTGAGTTCCCTGGCGAGCAGTACTTC. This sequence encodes CASSQESEFPGEQYF.